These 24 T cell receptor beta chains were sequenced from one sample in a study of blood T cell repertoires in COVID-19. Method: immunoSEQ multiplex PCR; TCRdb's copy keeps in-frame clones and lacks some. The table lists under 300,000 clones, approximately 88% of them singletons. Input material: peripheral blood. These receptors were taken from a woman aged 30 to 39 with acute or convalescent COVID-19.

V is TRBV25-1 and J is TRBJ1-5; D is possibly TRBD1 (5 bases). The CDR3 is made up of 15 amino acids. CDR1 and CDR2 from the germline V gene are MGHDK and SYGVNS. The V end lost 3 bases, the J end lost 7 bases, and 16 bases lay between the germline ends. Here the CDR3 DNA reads TGTGCCAGCAGTGAGGGGGAACAGGCGGGACAGCCCCAGCATTTT. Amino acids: CASSEGEQAGQPQHF.

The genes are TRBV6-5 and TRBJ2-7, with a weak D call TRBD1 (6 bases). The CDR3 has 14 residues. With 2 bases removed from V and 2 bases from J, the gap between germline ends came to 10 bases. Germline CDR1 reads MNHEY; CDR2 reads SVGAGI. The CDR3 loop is CASSYGGRTYEQYF. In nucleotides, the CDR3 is TGTGCCAGCAGTTACGGGGGCCGTACCTACGAGCAGTACTTC.

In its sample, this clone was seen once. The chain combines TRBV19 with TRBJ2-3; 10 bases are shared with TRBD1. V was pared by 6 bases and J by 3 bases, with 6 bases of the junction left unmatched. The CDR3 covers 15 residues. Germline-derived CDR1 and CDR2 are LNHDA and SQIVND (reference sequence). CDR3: CASSTPGQGTDTQYF. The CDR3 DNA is TGTGCCAGTAGCACCCCGGGACAGGGGACAGATACGCAGTATTTT.

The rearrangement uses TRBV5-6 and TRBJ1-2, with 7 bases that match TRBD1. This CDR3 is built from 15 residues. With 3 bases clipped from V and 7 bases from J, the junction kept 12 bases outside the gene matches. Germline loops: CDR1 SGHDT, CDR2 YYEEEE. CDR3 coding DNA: TGTGCCAGCAGCTCCGCGGGACAGAATACTGGTGGCTACACCTTC. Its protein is CASSSAGQNTGGYTF.

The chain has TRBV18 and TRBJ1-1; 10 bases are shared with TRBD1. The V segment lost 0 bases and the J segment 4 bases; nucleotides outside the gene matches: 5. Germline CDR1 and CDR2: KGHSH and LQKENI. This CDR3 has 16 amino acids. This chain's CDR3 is CASSPPIRTGGTEAFF. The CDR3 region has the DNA TGTGCCAGCTCACCACCGATTAGGACAGGGGGCACTGAAGCTTTCTTT.

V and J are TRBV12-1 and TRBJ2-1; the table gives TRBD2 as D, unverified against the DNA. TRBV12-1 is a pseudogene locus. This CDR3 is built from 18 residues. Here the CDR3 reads CASSSTSGLKSSYNEQFF. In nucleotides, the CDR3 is TGTGCCAGCAGCTCCACTAGCGGACTTAAGAGCTCCTACAATGAGCAGTTCTTC.

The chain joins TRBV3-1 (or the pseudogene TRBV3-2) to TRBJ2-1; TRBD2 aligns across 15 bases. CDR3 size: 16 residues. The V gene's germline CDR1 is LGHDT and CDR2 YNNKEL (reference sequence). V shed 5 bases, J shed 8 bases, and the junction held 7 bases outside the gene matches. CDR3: CASSSRTSGRDHEQFF. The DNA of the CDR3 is TGTGCCAGCAGCTCACGGACTAGCGGGAGGGACCATGAGCAGTTCTTC.

Here the CDR3 DNA reads TGTGCCAGCAGCCTCCGGGGAACTAATGAAAAACTGTTTTTT. Its protein product is CASSLRGTNEKLFF. The V call is TRBV3-1 (or the pseudogene TRBV3-2), the J call TRBJ1-4; unclear D gene. Germline CDR1 LGHDT, CDR2 YNNKEL (reference sequence). The V end lost 4 bases, the J end lost 1 base, and 7 bases lay between the germline ends. This CDR3 is built from 14 residues.

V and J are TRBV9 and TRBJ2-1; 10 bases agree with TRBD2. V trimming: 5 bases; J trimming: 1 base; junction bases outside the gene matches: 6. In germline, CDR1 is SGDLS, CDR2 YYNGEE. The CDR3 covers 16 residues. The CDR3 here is CASSRTSGHSYNEQFF. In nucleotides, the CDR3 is TGTGCCAGCAGTCGGACTAGCGGACATTCCTACAATGAGCAGTTCTTC.

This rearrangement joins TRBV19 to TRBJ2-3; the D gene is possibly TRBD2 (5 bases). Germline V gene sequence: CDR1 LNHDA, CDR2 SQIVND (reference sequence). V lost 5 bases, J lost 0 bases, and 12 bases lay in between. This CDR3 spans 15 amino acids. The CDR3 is CASSGNSASTDTQYF. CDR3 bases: TGTGCCAGTAGTGGTAATAGCGCGAGCACAGATACGCAGTATTTT.

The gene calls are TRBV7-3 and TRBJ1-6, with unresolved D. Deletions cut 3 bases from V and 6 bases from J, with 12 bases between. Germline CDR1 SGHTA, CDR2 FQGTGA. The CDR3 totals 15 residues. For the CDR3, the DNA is TGTGCCAGCAGCTTGGGAGGTCTTGTTAATTCACCCCTCCACTTT. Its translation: CASSLGGLVNSPLHF.

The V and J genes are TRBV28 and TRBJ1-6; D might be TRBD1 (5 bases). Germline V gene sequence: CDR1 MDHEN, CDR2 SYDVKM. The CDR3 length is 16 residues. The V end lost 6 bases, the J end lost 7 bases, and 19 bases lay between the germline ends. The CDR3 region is CASSADGPGRNSPLHF. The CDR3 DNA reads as TGTGCCAGCAGCGCGGATGGTCCAGGGAGGAATTCACCCCTCCACTTT.

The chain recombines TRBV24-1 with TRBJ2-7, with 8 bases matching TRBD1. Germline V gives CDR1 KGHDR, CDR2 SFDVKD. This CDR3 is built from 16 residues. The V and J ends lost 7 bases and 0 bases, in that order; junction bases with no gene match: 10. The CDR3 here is CATSETGTGSSYEQYF. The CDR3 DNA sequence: TGTGCCACCAGCGAAACCGGGACAGGAAGCTCCTACGAGCAGTACTTC.

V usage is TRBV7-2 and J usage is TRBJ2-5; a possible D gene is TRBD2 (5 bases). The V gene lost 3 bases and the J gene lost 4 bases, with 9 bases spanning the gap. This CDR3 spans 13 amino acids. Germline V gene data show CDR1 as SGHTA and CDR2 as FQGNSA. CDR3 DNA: TGTGCCAGCAGCTTGTCCCGGGGAGAGACCCAGTACTTC. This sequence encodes CASSLSRGETQYF.

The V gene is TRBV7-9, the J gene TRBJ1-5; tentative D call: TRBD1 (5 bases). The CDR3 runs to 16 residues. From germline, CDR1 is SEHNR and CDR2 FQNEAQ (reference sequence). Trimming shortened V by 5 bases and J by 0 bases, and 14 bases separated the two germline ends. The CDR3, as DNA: TGTGCCAGCAGCCGGGGCGGGGAGTATAGCAATCAGCCCCAGCATTTT. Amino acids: CASSRGGEYSNQPQHF. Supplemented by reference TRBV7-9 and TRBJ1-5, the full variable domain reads DTGVSQNPRHKITKRGQNVTFRCDPISEHNRLYWYRQTLGQGPEFLTYFQNEAQLEKSRLLSDRFSAERPKGSFSTLEIQRTEQGDSAMYLCASSRGGEYSNQPQHFGDGTRLSIL.

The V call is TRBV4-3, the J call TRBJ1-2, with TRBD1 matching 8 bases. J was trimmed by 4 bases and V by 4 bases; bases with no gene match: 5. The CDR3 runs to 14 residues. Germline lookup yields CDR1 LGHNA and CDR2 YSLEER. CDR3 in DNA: TGCGCCAGCAGCCTCGGACAGGGCGGCTATGGCTACACCTTC. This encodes CASSLGQGGYGYTF.

The CDR3 loop is CASSEDFWTGNQPQHF. DNA of the CDR3: TGTGCCAGCAGTGAGGACTTCTGGACGGGGAATCAGCCCCAGCATTTT. V is TRBV6-1 and J is TRBJ1-5; no firm D call. V lost 3 bases and J lost 4, with 16 bases in between. The CDR3 spans 16 residues. CDR1 MNHNS and CDR2 SASEGT come from the germline V gene.

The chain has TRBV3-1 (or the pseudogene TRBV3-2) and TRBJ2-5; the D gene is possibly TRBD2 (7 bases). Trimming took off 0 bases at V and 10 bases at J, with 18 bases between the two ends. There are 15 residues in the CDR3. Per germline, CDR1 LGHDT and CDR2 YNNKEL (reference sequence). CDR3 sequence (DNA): TGTGCCAGCAGCCAAGAAGTAGGCGGCGGGGGCCGCCAGTACTTC. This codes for CASSQEVGGGGRQYF.

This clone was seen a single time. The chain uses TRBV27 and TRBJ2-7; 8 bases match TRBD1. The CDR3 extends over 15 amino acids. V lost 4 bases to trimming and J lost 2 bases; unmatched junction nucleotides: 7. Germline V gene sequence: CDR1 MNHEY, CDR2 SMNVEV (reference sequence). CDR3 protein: CASSSPGQVAYEQYF. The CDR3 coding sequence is TGTGCCAGCAGTTCACCGGGACAGGTCGCCTACGAGCAGTACTTC.

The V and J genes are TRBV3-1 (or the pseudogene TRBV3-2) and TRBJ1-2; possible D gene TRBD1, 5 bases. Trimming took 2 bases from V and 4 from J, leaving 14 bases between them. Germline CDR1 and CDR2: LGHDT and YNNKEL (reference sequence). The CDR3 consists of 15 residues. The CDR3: CASSQPQAPGYGYTF. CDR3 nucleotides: TGTGCCAGCAGCCAACCACAGGCCCCAGGCTATGGCTACACCTTC.

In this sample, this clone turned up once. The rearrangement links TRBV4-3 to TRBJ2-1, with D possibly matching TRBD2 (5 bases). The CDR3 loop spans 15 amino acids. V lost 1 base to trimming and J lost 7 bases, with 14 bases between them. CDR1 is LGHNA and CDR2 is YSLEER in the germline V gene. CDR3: CASSQVGVSMNEQFF. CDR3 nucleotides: TGCGCCAGCAGCCAAGTCGGGGTTAGCATGAATGAGCAGTTCTTC.

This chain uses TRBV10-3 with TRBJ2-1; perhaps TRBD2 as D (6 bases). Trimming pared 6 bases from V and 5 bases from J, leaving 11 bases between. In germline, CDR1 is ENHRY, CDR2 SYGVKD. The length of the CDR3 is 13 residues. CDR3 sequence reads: CAIRSGVNNEQFF. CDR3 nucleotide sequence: TGTGCCATCAGGTCGGGAGTCAACAATGAGCAGTTCTTC.

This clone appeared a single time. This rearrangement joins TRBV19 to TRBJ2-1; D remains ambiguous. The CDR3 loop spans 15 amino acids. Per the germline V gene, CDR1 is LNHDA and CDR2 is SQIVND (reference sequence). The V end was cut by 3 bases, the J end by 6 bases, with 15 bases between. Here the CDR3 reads CASSISWSLLNEQFF. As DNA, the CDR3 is TGTGCCAGTAGTATTTCGTGGAGTCTTCTCAATGAGCAGTTCTTC.

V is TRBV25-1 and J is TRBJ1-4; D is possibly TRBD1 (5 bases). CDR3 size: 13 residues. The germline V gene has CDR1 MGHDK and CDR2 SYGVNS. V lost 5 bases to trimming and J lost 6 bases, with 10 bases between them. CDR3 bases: TGTGCCAGCAGTCCGGGGGTTCATGAAAAACTGTTTTTT. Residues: CASSPGVHEKLFF.